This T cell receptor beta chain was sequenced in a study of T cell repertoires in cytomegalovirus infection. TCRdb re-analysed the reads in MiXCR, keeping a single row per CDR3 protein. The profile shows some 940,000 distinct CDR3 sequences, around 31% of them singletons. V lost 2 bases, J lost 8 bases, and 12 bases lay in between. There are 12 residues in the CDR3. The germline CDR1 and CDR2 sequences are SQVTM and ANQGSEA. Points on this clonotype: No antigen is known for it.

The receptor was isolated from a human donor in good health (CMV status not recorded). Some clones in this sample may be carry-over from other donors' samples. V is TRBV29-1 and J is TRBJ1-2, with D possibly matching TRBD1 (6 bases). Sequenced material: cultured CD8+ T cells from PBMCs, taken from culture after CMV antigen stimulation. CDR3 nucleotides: TGCAGCGTTGAAAGGGGGTTCAACGGCTACACCTTC. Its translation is CSVERGFNGYTF.